This T cell receptor (beta chain) was found in a study of molecular identifiers for immune sequencing clone quantification. TCRdb ran MiXCR on the PCR reads and lists one entry per CDR3 protein. The sample lists some 91,000 distinct CDR3 sequences, around 24% occurring once. CDR3 length equals 14 residues. Germline CDR1 LGHNT, CDR2 FRNRAP. Deletions cut 5 bases from V and 4 bases from J, with 14 bases between. At least ten counts were recorded for this clonotype. This receptor was identified in a human donor in good health. Some libraries in this study had Jurkat cell RNA spiked in. Material: naive CD8+ T cells from blood, with Jurkat cell RNA spiked in. Subset here: FACS-sorted CD8+CD4-CCR7+CD45RA+ naive T cells. V usage is TRBV12-5 and J usage is TRBJ1-1, with TRBD1 as a possible D gene (5 bases). The DNA of the CDR3 is TGTGCTAGTGGTGATGGGGGTCTGGGCACTGAAGCTTTCTTT. It yields the protein CASGDGGLGTEAFF.